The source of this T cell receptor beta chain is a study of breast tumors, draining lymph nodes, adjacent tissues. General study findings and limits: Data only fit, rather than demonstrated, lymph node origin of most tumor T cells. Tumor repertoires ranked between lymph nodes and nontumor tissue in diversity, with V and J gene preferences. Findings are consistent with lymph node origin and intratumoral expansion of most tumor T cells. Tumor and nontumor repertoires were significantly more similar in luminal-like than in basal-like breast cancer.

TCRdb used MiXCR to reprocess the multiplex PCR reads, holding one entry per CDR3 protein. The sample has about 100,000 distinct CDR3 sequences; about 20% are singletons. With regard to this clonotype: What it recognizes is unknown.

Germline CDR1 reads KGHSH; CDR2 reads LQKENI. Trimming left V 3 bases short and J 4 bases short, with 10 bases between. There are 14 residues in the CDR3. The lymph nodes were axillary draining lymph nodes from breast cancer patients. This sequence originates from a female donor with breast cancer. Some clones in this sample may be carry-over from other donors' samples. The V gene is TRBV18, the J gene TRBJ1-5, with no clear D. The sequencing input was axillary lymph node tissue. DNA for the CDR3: TGTGCCAGCTCACCTGGGCAGGATAATCAGCCCCAGCATTTT. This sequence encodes CASSPGQDNQPQHF.